This TCR beta chain was identified during a study of blood T cell dynamics during melanoma immunotherapy. Profiling relied on immunoSEQ multiplex PCR, and the TCRdb table lists in-frame clones only, not all of them. The profile covers 7,000 or so clones, with 80% to 85% appearing a single time and 16% taken by the ten largest. This clone is medium-sized. The same CDR3 can be traced to other DNA sequences in this sample. Indicated time point: pre-treatment baseline. Germline loops: CDR1 LNHDA, CDR2 SQIVND (reference sequence). CDR3 length equals 14 residues. V was trimmed by 4 bases and J by 4 bases, leaving 14 bases between them.

The chain is built from TRBV19 and TRBJ2-7; D is tentatively TRBD1 or TRBD2 (7 bases each). This clonotype was sampled from a human donor with melanoma. The sample here was blood, taken from a patient treated with checkpoint blockade. CDR3 residues: CASSRGGQTYEQYF. Written as DNA, the CDR3 is TGTGCCAGTAGTAGGGGGGGACAGACATACGAGCAGTACTTC. Based on the CDR3 plus reference TRBV19 and TRBJ2-7, the full variable domain is DGGITQSPKYLFRKEGQNVTLSCEQNLNHDAMYWYRQDPGQGLRLIYYSQIVNDFQKGDIAEGYSVSREKKESFPLTVTSAQKNPTAFYLCASSRGGQTYEQYFGPGTRLTVT.